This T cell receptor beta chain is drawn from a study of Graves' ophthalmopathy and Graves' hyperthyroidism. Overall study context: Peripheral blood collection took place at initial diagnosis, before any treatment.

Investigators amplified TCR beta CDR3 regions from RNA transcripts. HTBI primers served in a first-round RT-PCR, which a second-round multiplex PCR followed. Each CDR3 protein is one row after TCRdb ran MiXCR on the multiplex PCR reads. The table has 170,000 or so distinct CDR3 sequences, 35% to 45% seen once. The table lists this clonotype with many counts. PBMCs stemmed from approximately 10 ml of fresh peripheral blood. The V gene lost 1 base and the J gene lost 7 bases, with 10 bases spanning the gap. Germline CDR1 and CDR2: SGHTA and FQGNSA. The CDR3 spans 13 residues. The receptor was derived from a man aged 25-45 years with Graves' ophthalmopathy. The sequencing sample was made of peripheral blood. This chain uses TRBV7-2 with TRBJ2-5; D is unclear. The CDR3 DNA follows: TGTGCCAGCAGCTTAGATCGTTCAGGGACCCAGTACTTC. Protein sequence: CASSLDRSGTQYF.